These 32 T cell receptor beta chains originate from one sample sequenced in a study of T cell repertoires in cytomegalovirus infection. TCRdb processed the reads anew with MiXCR; each CDR3 protein has one entry. This table has approximately 97,000 distinct CDR3 sequences, 16% appearing once. Sequencing was done on a sample of PBMCs. These receptor sequences come from a human donor in good health (CMV status not recorded). Some clones in this sample may be carry-over from other donors' samples.

This clonotype came up many times. The chain uses TRBV7-2 and TRBJ1-3, with TRBD1 matching over 7 bases. This CDR3 spans 18 amino acids. V trimming: 0 bases; J trimming: 5 bases; junction bases outside the gene matches: 13. Germline assignment: CDR1 SGHTA and CDR2 FQGNSA. The CDR3 DNA follows: TGTGCCAGCAGCTTAGCGGCCCCCCTGACAGGGTTACGAAACACCATATATTTT. Its protein is CASSLAAPLTGLRNTIYF.

V is TRBV18 and J is TRBJ1-2, with D possibly TRBD1 on 5 matching bases. This CDR3 spans 15 amino acids. Per germline, CDR1 KGHSH and CDR2 LQKENI. V shed 3 bases and J shed 4 bases, with 15 bases lying between them. This CDR3 is CASSPGQGFAYGYTF. The DNA of the CDR3 is TGTGCCAGCTCACCGGGGCAGGGCTTTGCCTATGGCTACACCTTC.

This clonotype was counted ten times or more. The J gene is TRBJ1-6, the V gene TRBV7-3; TRBD1 matches 7 bases. This CDR3 has 15 residues. V shed 6 bases and J 5 bases; nucleotides not matched to a gene: 7. Germline V gene sequence: CDR1 SGHTA, CDR2 FQGTGA. The CDR3 reads CASRQGGTDNSPLHF. DNA for the CDR3: TGTGCCAGCAGGCAAGGGGGGACAGATAATTCACCCCTCCACTTT.

There are a few counts of this clonotype. The chain uses TRBV5-1 and TRBJ2-2; no reliable D call. This CDR3 contains 12 residues. Between the trimmed V and J ends, which lost 3 bases and 7 bases, there was a span of 7 bases. Germline V gene lookup returns CDR1 SGHRS and CDR2 YFSETQ. Here the CDR3 DNA reads TGCGCCAGCAGCTCTTTGGGCGGGGAGCTGTTTTTT. It is translated as CASSSLGGELFF.

The chain uses TRBV5-1 and TRBJ2-2, with 13 positions matching TRBD2. Trimming removed 4 bases from V and 3 bases from J; junction bases left unmatched: 3. This CDR3 is built from 16 residues. Per germline, CDR1 SGHRS and CDR2 YFSETQ. In DNA, the CDR3 is TGCGCCAGCAGCGGACTAGCGGGGGCCGACACCGGGGAGCTGTTTTTT. Translation: CASSGLAGADTGELFF.

The genes are TRBV5-6 and TRBJ1-2; D ambiguous. CDR1 and CDR2 from the germline V gene are SGHDT and YYEEEE. The CDR3 runs 15 residues. V was pared by 4 bases and J by 5 bases, with 18 bases between. The CDR3 DNA reads TGTGCCAGCAGCCCCACGGGTGGCAGCGTTTATGGCTACACCTTC. Protein sequence: CASSPTGGSVYGYTF. Together with reference TRBV5-6 and TRBJ1-2, the CDR3 gives the full variable domain: DAGVTQSPTHLIKTRGQQVTLRCSPKSGHDTVSWYQQALGQGPQFIFQYYEEEERQRGNFPDRFSGHQFPNYSSELNVNALLLGDSALYLCASSPTGGSVYGYTFGSGTRLTVV.

CDR3: CASSFEPGLPYEQYF. The CDR3 DNA sequence: TGTGCCAGCAGTTTCGAACCGGGACTACCCTACGAGCAGTACTTC. The rearrangement links TRBV27 to TRBJ2-7; 7 nucleotides align to TRBD2. This CDR3 contains 15 residues. The germline CDR1 and CDR2 sequences are MNHEY and SMNVEV (reference sequence). V shed 3 bases and J 2 bases; nucleotides not matched to a gene: 7.

V usage is TRBV6-5 and J usage is TRBJ2-2; D ambiguous. V gave up 2 bases and J gave up 9 bases, with 13 bases separating them. There are 14 residues in the CDR3. Germline V gives CDR1 MNHEY, CDR2 SVGAGI. CDR3 amino acids: CASSYGPTPWELFF. Here the CDR3 DNA reads TGTGCCAGCAGTTACGGTCCAACACCGTGGGAGCTGTTTTTT.

This clonotype has ten or more counts. This chain uses TRBV5-5 with TRBJ2-2; no firm D call. Germline lookup yields CDR1 SGHKS and CDR2 YYEKEE (reference sequence). Between the trimmed V and J ends, which lost 1 base and 7 bases, there was a span of 14 bases. The CDR3 runs to 15 residues. Here the CDR3 reads CASSLRLRFGGELFF. The CDR3 bases are TGTGCCAGCAGCTTGCGTCTCAGGTTCGGCGGGGAGCTGTTTTTT. Based on the CDR3 plus reference TRBV5-5 and TRBJ2-2, the full variable domain is DAGVTQSPTHLIKTRGQQVTLRCSPISGHKSVSWYQQVLGQGPQFIFQYYEKEERGRGNFPDRFSARQFPNYSSELNVNALLLGDSALYLCASSLRLRFGGELFFGEGSRLTVL.

In its sample, this clonotype was seen many times. The chain couples TRBV6-5 to TRBJ2-1, with D unresolved. The CDR3 consists of 16 residues. V was shortened by 0 bases and J by 8 bases, with 17 bases between the two germline ends. Per the germline V gene, CDR1 is MNHEY and CDR2 is SVGAGI. Written as DNA, the CDR3 is TGTGCCAGCAGTTACTCGAACATCGACGGTGCGGATGAGCAGTTCTTC. It encodes CASSYSNIDGADEQFF.

The table lists this clonotype with many counts. The gene calls are TRBV7-2 and TRBJ2-1; no firm D call. Germline lookup yields CDR1 SGHTA and CDR2 FQGNSA. V lost 5 bases and J 10 bases, leaving 15 bases between the germline ends. The CDR3 loop spans 13 amino acids. In nucleotides, the CDR3 is TGTGCCAGCAGCCTATCACGCGCGAACGAGCAGTTCTTC. Its protein product is CASSLSRANEQFF.

Points on this clonotype: A much larger clone differs by one base, so this may be a read error. Since the CDR3 does not end with the conserved phenylalanine or tryptophan, this likely comes from a read error. The V and J genes are TRBV7-2 and TRBJ2-5, with a tentative D call TRBD1 (6 bases). The CDR3 spans 16 residues. The ends were cut back, 1 base at V and 3 bases at J, with 15 bases in the middle. Germline values: CDR1 SGHTA, CDR2 FQGNSA. The CDR3 nucleotides are TGTGCCAGCAGCTTAGAGGCCGGACAGACGAAAGAGACCCAGTACTCC. Protein product: CASSLEAGQTKETQYS.

This clonotype has a count of ten or more. The chain uses TRBV7-8 and TRBJ1-5, with 10 positions matching TRBD1. Germline V gene lookup returns CDR1 SGHVS and CDR2 FQNEAQ. The V and J ends lost 5 bases and 6 bases, in that order; junction bases with no gene match: 10. The CDR3 covers 16 residues. CDR3 in amino acids: CASSPGQGGPGQPQHF. DNA for the CDR3: TGTGCCAGCAGCCCCGGACAGGGGGGGCCGGGTCAGCCCCAGCATTTT.

The chain links TRBV29-1 to TRBJ1-2; 10 bases agree with TRBD1. Germline CDR1 is SQVTM and CDR2 is ANQGSEA. Germline trimming cut 6 bases from V and 7 bases from J; bases unmatched to any gene: 8. This CDR3 is built from 13 residues. For the CDR3, the DNA is TGCAGCGTGAGTGTCGACAGGGGGCTTGGCTACACCTTC. Translating it yields CSVSVDRGLGYTF.

Note on this clonotype: This may come from a read error, since a much larger clone is one base off. This chain links TRBV19 with TRBJ2-3, with D perhaps matching TRBD1 (5 bases). The length of the CDR3 is 14 residues. CDR1 and CDR2 (germline): LNHDA, SQIVND (reference sequence). The CDR3 is CASSPTGSTDAQYF. Here the CDR3 DNA reads TGTGCCAGTAGTCCCACGGGTTCGACAGATGCGCAGTATTTT.

The gene calls are TRBV24-1 and TRBJ2-1; D might be TRBD2 (6 bases). The CDR3 is 13 residues long. Trimming stripped 7 bases from V and 3 bases from J, with 9 bases between. Germline-derived CDR1 and CDR2 are KGHDR and SFDVKD. The CDR3: CATRGGNYNEQFF. CDR3 nucleotides: TGTGCCACCAGGGGGGGAAACTACAATGAGCAGTTCTTC.

Of note for this clonotype: A junction boundary mismatches the germline segment, possibly from a read error. J is TRBJ2-1 and V is TRBV6-4; 9 bases map to TRBD2. In germline, CDR1 is MRHNA, CDR2 SNTAGT. This CDR3 region has 15 residues. The CDR3 region is CARSDKAGGNNEQFF. CDR3 bases: TGTGCCAGAAGTGATAAGGCGGGGGGGAACAATGAGCAATTCTTC.

The chain employs TRBV30 and TRBJ1-2, with a weak D call TRBD1 (6 bases). V was shortened by 2 bases and J by 5 bases, with 12 bases between the two germline ends. The CDR3 runs 13 residues. Per germline, CDR1 GTSNPN and CDR2 SVGIG (reference sequence). The CDR3 protein is CAWSSGAAYGYTF. The CDR3 region has the DNA TGTGCCTGGAGTTCAGGGGCCGCATATGGCTACACCTTC.

V gene TRBV6-1 combines with J gene TRBJ1-1; 10 nucleotides agree with TRBD1. CDR3 size: 15 residues. The germline V gene encodes CDR1 MNHNS and CDR2 SASEGT. V lost 5 bases and J lost 5; bases outside the gene matches: 8. Here the CDR3 DNA reads TGTGCCAGCAGTTTACCGGGACAGGGGAAAACTGAAGCTTTCTTT. Protein: CASSLPGQGKTEAFF.

V gene TRBV7-6 combines with J gene TRBJ2-7; tentatively, D is TRBD1 (5 bases). Germline V gives CDR1 SGHVS, CDR2 FNYEAQ. This CDR3 contains 15 residues. V was pared by 0 bases and J by 3 bases, with 12 bases between. CDR3: CASSLASRGGYEQYF. The CDR3 DNA follows: TGTGCCAGCAGCTTAGCGTCTAGGGGCGGCTACGAGCAGTACTTC.

This clonotype was counted a few times. The V gene is TRBV15, the J gene TRBJ2-2; 7 bases are a match to TRBD2. The V gene end was trimmed by 0 bases and the J gene end by 0 bases; junction bases not matched to a gene: 4. The CDR3 consists of 17 residues. CDR1 and CDR2 from the germline V gene are LNHNV and YYDKDF (reference sequence). This chain's CDR3 is CATSREGGRSNTGELFF. Written as DNA, the CDR3 is TGTGCCACCAGCAGAGAGGGAGGGCGGTCGAACACCGGGGAGCTGTTTTTT.

In this sample, this clonotype turned up many times. The chain is built from TRBV7-2 and TRBJ1-1, with unresolved D. The germline CDR1 and CDR2 sequences are SGHTA and FQGNSA. The CDR3 length is 12 residues. The V end lost 5 bases, the J end lost 1 base, and 5 bases lay between the germline ends. The CDR3 DNA reads as TGTGCCAGCAGCCAACAGAACACTGAAGCTTTCTTT. Translating gives CASSQQNTEAFF.

The chain uses TRBV11-2 and TRBJ2-2; possibly TRBD1 or TRBD2 for D (5 bases each). Germline CDR1 is SGHAT and CDR2 is FQNNGV. Trimming shortened V by 5 bases and J by 4 bases, and 20 bases separated the two germline ends. The CDR3 length is 17 residues. The CDR3 is CASSPNLGGLSTGELFF. In DNA form, the CDR3 reads TGTGCCAGCAGCCCCAACCTTGGGGGTCTCAGCACCGGGGAGCTGTTTTTT.

This clonotype occurred many times. The chain is built from TRBV7-9 and TRBJ1-2; 10 bases align to TRBD1. Germline CDR1 SEHNR, CDR2 FQNEAQ (reference sequence). This CDR3 comprises 15 residues. Trimming cost V 5 bases and J 8 bases; bases outside gene matches: 11. CDR3 DNA: TGTGCCAGCAGCCGCCGTGGACAGGGGGTATTGGGCTACACCTTC. Its translation is CASSRRGQGVLGYTF.

This clonotype was recorded a few times. V usage is TRBV3-1 and J usage is TRBJ2-3; TRBD2 matches 13 bases. V lost 9 bases, J lost 2 bases, and 2 bases stayed unmatched. This CDR3 contains 14 residues. Germline loops: CDR1 LGHDT, CDR2 YNNKEL (reference sequence). CDR3 residues: CASGTSGATDTQYF. The CDR3 nucleotides read TGTGCCAGTGGGACTAGCGGGGCCACAGATACGCAGTATTTT.

This clonotype was seen a handful of times. V usage is TRBV5-5 and J usage is TRBJ1-6; D remains ambiguous. This CDR3 has 12 residues. Germline V gene lookup returns CDR1 SGHKS and CDR2 YYEKEE (reference sequence). V lost 7 bases and J lost 9, with 11 bases in between. CDR3 in DNA: TGTGCCAGCCAGACCCTAAGTTCACCCCTCCACTTT. Translation gives CASQTLSSPLHF.

The chain's CDR3 is CASSGGGTGAEKLFF. The CDR3 DNA follows: TGTGCCAGCAGTGGGGGGGGGACAGGTGCTGAAAAACTGTTTTTT. The chain recombines TRBV25-1 with TRBJ1-4; 8 nucleotides line up with TRBD1. CDR1 and CDR2 from the germline V gene are MGHDK and SYGVNS. The V segment lost 4 bases and the J segment 7 bases; nucleotides outside the gene matches: 8. There are 15 residues in the CDR3.

This clonotype was seen at least ten times. V is TRBV7-2 and J is TRBJ1-1, with D possibly matching TRBD1 (6 bases). The germline V gene has CDR1 SGHTA and CDR2 FQGNSA. V dropped 5 bases and J dropped 6 bases, with 16 bases sitting between them. This CDR3 is 14 amino acids long. CDR3 residues: CASSRRRGEAEAFF. In nucleotides, the CDR3 is TGTGCCAGCAGCCGAAGGAGGGGGGAGGCTGAAGCTTTCTTT.

This clonotype appeared many times. The gene calls are TRBV11-2 and TRBJ1-2, with TRBD1 matching 8 bases. Unmatched junction bases numbered 9, after V lost 5 bases and J lost 4 bases. The CDR3 covers 15 residues. CDR1 and CDR2 (germline): SGHAT, FQNNGV. This chain's CDR3 is CASSVGRGLSYGYTF. The CDR3 DNA follows: TGTGCCAGCAGCGTCGGCAGGGGGCTTAGCTATGGCTACACCTTC.

This clonotype was seen many times. The rearrangement links TRBV7-3 to TRBJ2-3; D not resolved. Trimming took off 5 bases at V and 1 base at J, with 7 bases between the two ends. In germline, CDR1 is SGHTA, CDR2 FQGTGA. The CDR3 loop spans 13 amino acids. CDR3: CASSTSGTDTQYF. The CDR3, as DNA: TGTGCCAGCAGCACCTCGGGCACAGATACGCAGTATTTT.

This clonotype was observed a few times. The genes are TRBV7-2 and TRBJ2-3, with D tentatively TRBD1 or TRBD2 (6 bases each). The germline gives CDR1 SGHTA, CDR2 FQGNSA. CDR3 length: 14 residues. Trimming removed 1 base at V and 5 bases at J, with 10 bases between. The CDR3 region has the DNA TGTGCCAGCAGCTTAGGGGGGGCAAGAGATACGCAGTATTTT. This codes for CASSLGGARDTQYF.

The chain joins TRBV20-1 to TRBJ2-5; D gene ambiguous. The CDR3 has 10 amino acids. The ends were cut back, 3 bases at V and 5 bases at J, with 4 bases in the middle. The V gene's germline CDR1 is DFQATT and CDR2 SNEGSKA (reference sequence). The CDR3 reads CSASLETQYF. The CDR3 DNA follows: TGCAGTGCTAGCCTGGAGACCCAGTACTTC.